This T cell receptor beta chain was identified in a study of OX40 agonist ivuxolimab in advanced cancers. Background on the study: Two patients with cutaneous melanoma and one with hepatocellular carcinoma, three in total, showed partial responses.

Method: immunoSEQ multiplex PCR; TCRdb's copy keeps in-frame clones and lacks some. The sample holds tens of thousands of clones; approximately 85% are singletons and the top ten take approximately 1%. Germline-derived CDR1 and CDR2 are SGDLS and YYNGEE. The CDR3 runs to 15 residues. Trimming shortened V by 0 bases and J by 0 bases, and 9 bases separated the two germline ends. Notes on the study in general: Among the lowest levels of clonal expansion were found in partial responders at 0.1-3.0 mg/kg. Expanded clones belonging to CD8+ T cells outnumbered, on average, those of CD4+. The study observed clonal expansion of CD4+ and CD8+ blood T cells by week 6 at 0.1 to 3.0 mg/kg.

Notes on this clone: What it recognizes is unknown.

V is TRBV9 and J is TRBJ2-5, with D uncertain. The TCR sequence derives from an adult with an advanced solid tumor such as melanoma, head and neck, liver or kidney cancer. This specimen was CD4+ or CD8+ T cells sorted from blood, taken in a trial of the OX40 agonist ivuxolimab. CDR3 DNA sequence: TGTGCCAGCAGCGTAGGTCACGCTTACCAAGAGACCCAGTACTTC. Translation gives CASSVGHAYQETQYF.